This TCR beta chain was captured in a study of cytomegalovirus exposure and HLA in healthy donors. Regarding the study as a whole: CMV antigen specificity of a few CMV-associated chains was confirmed in vitro.

Use of 60 Vbeta and 13 Jbeta primers characterized the PCR. Only in-frame clones appear in the TCRdb table, and some are missing; sequencing was by immunoSEQ multiplex PCR. The repertoire has about 160,000 clones, 85% of them found once; the top ten carry 1%. CDR3 length: 17 amino acids. V shed 0 bases and J 2 bases; nucleotides not matched to a gene: 9. Germline CDR1 reads GTSNPN; CDR2 reads SVGIG (reference sequence). This clone was seen once. Its antigen remains unknown. This chain uses TRBV30 with TRBJ2-3, with TRBD2 matching over 9 bases. The receptor's source is a boy aged 2 to 10 in good health and CMV-seronegative. What was sequenced was PBMCs. The CDR3 DNA sequence: TGTGCCTGGAGTGTATACCTGCGGGAGGGCCCCACAGATACGCAGTATTTT. This sequence encodes CAWSVYLREGPTDTQYF.